Presented here are 21 T cell receptor beta chains from one specimen sequenced in a study of human T cells and chemical hapten exposure. MiXCR, applied by TCRdb to the RACE reads, yields one record per CDR3 protein. The sample lists tens of thousands of distinct CDR3 sequences, 9.5% to 15% occurring once. Time point: pre-sensitization, week 0. Regarding treatment: therapeutic diphenylcyclopropenone sensitization with weekly scalp DPC. Source: whole blood, taken in connection with sensitization to the hapten diphenylcyclopropenone (DPC). All receptors come from a woman aged 25 to 39 with alopecia areata. Some clones in this sample may be carry-over from other donors' samples.

The gene calls are TRBV28 and TRBJ1-3; D gene uncertain. V was cut by 3 bases and J by 0 bases, with 6 bases left in between. The CDR3 runs to 14 residues. CDR1 and CDR2 from the germline V gene are MDHEN and SYDVKM. The CDR3 reads CASSFTRSGNTIYF. CDR3 DNA: TGTGCCAGCAGTTTTACTCGCTCTGGAAACACCATATATTTT.

This clonotype appeared many times. The CDR3 reads CATSRAGTGGSGTEAFF. In nucleotides, the CDR3 is TGTGCCACCAGCAGAGCCGGGACAGGGGGCAGTGGCACTGAAGCTTTCTTT. V is TRBV15 and J is TRBJ1-1, with 12 bases matching TRBD1. The germline V gene encodes CDR1 LNHNV and CDR2 YYDKDF (reference sequence). The CDR3 is 17 residues long. J was trimmed by 4 bases and V by 1 base; bases with no gene match: 7.

This clonotype was found many times. This chain uses TRBV2 with TRBJ1-4, with unresolved D. CDR1 is SNHLY, CDR2 FYNNEI, per germline. The CDR3 extends over 11 amino acids. V shed 7 bases and J shed 8 bases, with 8 bases lying between them. CDR3 loop: CASMAGEKLFF. CDR3 coding DNA: TGTGCCAGCATGGCGGGGGAAAAACTGTTTTTT.

This clonotype came up a few times. The chain has TRBV5-5 and TRBJ1-5; no clear D. CDR1 and CDR2 (germline): SGHKS, YYEKEE (reference sequence). Trimming removed 5 bases from V and 7 bases from J, with 13 bases in between. This CDR3 contains 13 residues. DNA of the CDR3: TGTGCCAGCAGTTTGAACGGCCTCCAGCCCCAGCATTTT. Residues: CASSLNGLQPQHF. Filled out from reference TRBV5-5 and TRBJ1-5, the complete variable domain reads DAGVTQSPTHLIKTRGQQVTLRCSPISGHKSVSWYQQVLGQGPQFIFQYYEKEERGRGNFPDRFSARQFPNYSSELNVNALLLGDSALYLCASSLNGLQPQHFGDGTRLSIL.

CDR3 DNA sequence: TGTGCCAGCAGAGATACAGGGGGAGCCAAAAACATTCAGTACTTC. This encodes CASRDTGGAKNIQYF. This sequence joins TRBV6-2 or TRBV6-3 and TRBJ2-4; 8 bases align to TRBD1. With 6 bases clipped from V and 0 bases from J, the junction kept 4 bases outside the gene matches. From germline, CDR1 is MNHEY and CDR2 SVGEGT. CDR3 size: 15 residues.

The chain joins TRBV30 to TRBJ1-2, with 7 bases that match TRBD1. The CDR3 consists of 13 residues. Germline CDR1 is GTSNPN and CDR2 is SVGIG (reference sequence). V lost 1 base to trimming and J lost 2 bases; unmatched junction nucleotides: 1. The CDR3 nucleotides are TGTGCCTGGAGTGCGACAGGGAACTATGGCTACACCTTC. This translates into CAWSATGNYGYTF.

This clonotype was seen only a few times. The J gene is TRBJ2-3, the V gene TRBV18, with D perhaps TRBD1 (6 bases). V was trimmed by 3 bases and J by 2 bases, leaving 15 bases between them. The CDR3 covers 16 residues. Germline CDR1 reads KGHSH; CDR2 reads LQKENI. DNA for the CDR3: TGTGCCAGCTCACCGAACAGGGTAGGACACACAGATACGCAGTATTTT. Amino acid sequence: CASSPNRVGHTDTQYF.

Ten or more counts support this clonotype. This chain uses TRBV19 with TRBJ2-1; D uncertain. Germline lookup yields CDR1 LNHDA and CDR2 SQIVND (reference sequence). Trimming left V 5 bases short and J 9 bases short, with 14 bases between. The CDR3 runs to 13 residues. CDR3 nucleotides: TGTGCCAGTAGTCCCGTATTAGCACGTGAGCAGTTCTTC. Translating it yields CASSPVLAREQFF.

This chain links TRBV28 with TRBJ2-7; 11 bases are shared with TRBD1. The CDR3 totals 17 residues. Germline V gene data show CDR1 as MDHEN and CDR2 as SYDVKM. V lost 7 bases, J lost 5 bases, and 16 bases stayed unmatched. The CDR3 is CASITKGLDRGQNEQYF. For the CDR3, the DNA is TGTGCCAGCATTACTAAGGGTCTGGACAGGGGGCAAAACGAGCAGTACTTC. The complete variable domain, with remaining parts taken from reference TRBV28 and TRBJ2-7, reads DVKVTQSSRYLVKRTGEKVFLECVQDMDHENMFWYRQDPGLGLRLIYFSYDVKMKEKGDIPEGYSVSREKKERFSLILESASTNQTSMYLCASITKGLDRGQNEQYFGPGTRLTVT.

This clonotype was detected many times. The V and J genes are TRBV28 and TRBJ2-4; a weak D match, TRBD2 (5 bases). The CDR3 loop spans 12 amino acids. With 3 bases removed from V and 5 bases from J, the gap between germline ends came to 5 bases. From germline, CDR1 is MDHEN and CDR2 SYDVKM. The CDR3 spells CASSLGENIQYF. The CDR3 DNA reads as TGTGCCAGCAGTTTGGGAGAAAACATTCAGTACTTC.

A remark on this clonotype: One end of the junction is discordant with germline, which a read error may explain. The genes are TRBV4-2 and TRBJ2-7; D may correspond to TRBD1 or TRBD2 (6 bases each). This CDR3 has 15 amino acids. CDR1 is LGHNA and CDR2 is YNFKEQ in the germline V gene. This CDR3 is CASSRMDGGSHEQYF. The DNA of the CDR3 is TGTGCCAGCAGCCGGATGGACGGGGGCTCCCACGAGCAGTACTTC.

In this sample, this clonotype turned up a few times. The J gene is TRBJ2-1, the V gene TRBV28; D is unresolved. V gave up 3 bases and J gave up 9 bases, with 15 bases separating them. The CDR3 runs to 14 residues. Per germline, CDR1 MDHEN and CDR2 SYDVKM. The CDR3 reads CASSFSDTVGEQFF. The DNA of the CDR3 is TGTGCCAGCAGTTTCAGTGACACAGTTGGTGAGCAGTTCTTC. The complete variable domain, with remaining parts taken from reference TRBV28 and TRBJ2-1, reads DVKVTQSSRYLVKRTGEKVFLECVQDMDHENMFWYRQDPGLGLRLIYFSYDVKMKEKGDIPEGYSVSREKKERFSLILESASTNQTSMYLCASSFSDTVGEQFFGPGTRLTVL.

This sequence joins TRBV28 and TRBJ1-2; D perhaps matches TRBD1 (5 bases). The germline V gene has CDR1 MDHEN and CDR2 SYDVKM. Trimming removed 5 bases at V and 6 bases at J, with 16 bases between. This CDR3 spans 14 amino acids. DNA of the CDR3: TGTGCCAGCAGTGCCGTTTGGGGCGCGCATGGCTACACCTTC. Translation: CASSAVWGAHGYTF.

This clonotype appeared a few times. V usage is TRBV28 and J usage is TRBJ2-7; D gene uncertain. The CDR3 extends over 14 amino acids. V lost 7 bases and J lost 2, with 15 bases in between. Germline CDR1 reads MDHEN; CDR2 reads SYDVKM. The DNA for the CDR3 is TGTGCCAGCACCTTAACCACAGTCCCCTACGAGCAGTACTTC. Translated, it gives CASTLTTVPYEQYF.

This clonotype has at least ten counts. The rearrangement links TRBV3-1 to TRBJ2-4; D gene ambiguous. This CDR3 has 12 residues. Germline V gives CDR1 LGHDT, CDR2 YNNKEL (reference sequence). The V gene lost 3 bases and the J gene lost 7 bases, with 7 bases spanning the gap. The DNA for the CDR3 is TGTGCCAGCAGCCACGCCACGAACATTCAGTACTTC. Protein: CASSHATNIQYF. The whole variable domain, remainder taken from reference TRBV3-1 and TRBJ2-4, is DTAVSQTPKYLVTQMGNDKSIKCEQNLGHDTMYWYKQDSKKFLKIMFSYNNKELIINETVPNRFSPKSPDKAHLNLHINSLELGDSAVYFCASSHATNIQYFGAGTRLSVL.

This clonotype occurred once. The chain employs TRBV20-1 and TRBJ1-3, with D tentatively TRBD1 (6 bases). V was pared by 3 bases and J by 0 bases, with 9 bases between. This CDR3 spans 14 amino acids. Germline CDR1 and CDR2: DFQATT and SNEGSKA (reference sequence). The CDR3 DNA reads as TGCAGTGCTAGCCCGACAGGCTCTGGAAACACCATATATTTT. Protein: CSASPTGSGNTIYF.

This clonotype was seen repeatedly, ten times or more. The V call is TRBV19, the J call TRBJ1-4, with 9 bases identical to TRBD1. V was pared by 8 bases and J by 8 bases, with 12 bases of the junction left unmatched. The germline CDR1 and CDR2 sequences are LNHDA and SQIVND (reference sequence). This CDR3 is built from 15 residues. The CDR3 DNA reads as TGTGCCAGTGCCTGGACAGGGGAGGGAATGGAAAAACTGTTTTTT. It is translated as CASAWTGEGMEKLFF.

The gene calls are TRBV28 and TRBJ2-7; D is perhaps TRBD1 (6 bases). CDR1 is MDHEN, CDR2 SYDVKM, per germline. The CDR3 runs 14 residues. Between the trimmed V and J ends, which lost 1 base and 3 bases, there was a span of 10 bases. The CDR3 region is CASSLLGASYEQYF. The DNA for the CDR3 is TGTGCCAGCAGTTTATTGGGGGCCAGCTACGAGCAGTACTTC.

J is TRBJ2-3 and V is TRBV7-7, with 15 bases matching TRBD2. V shed 5 bases, J shed 6 bases, and the junction held 3 bases outside the gene matches. The CDR3 covers 15 residues. Germline V CDR1 and CDR2: SSHAT, FNYEAQ (reference sequence). In nucleotides, the CDR3 is TGTGCCAGCAGCCCGGGGACTAGCGGGAGGGATACGCAGTATTTT. Amino acids: CASSPGTSGRDTQYF.

This chain connects TRBV10-3 to TRBJ2-1; possibly TRBD1 for D (5 bases). This CDR3 is 12 amino acids long. CDR1 and CDR2 (germline): ENHRY, SYGVKD. The V end was cut by 10 bases, the J end by 5 bases, with 12 bases between. For the CDR3, the DNA is TGTGCCACCCAGTCAGGGCACAATGAGCAGTTCTTC. Translating gives CATQSGHNEQFF.

This clonotype occurred many times. V and J are TRBV29-1 and TRBJ1-6; 8 bases fit TRBD1. The junction had 7 bases not matched to a gene; V was cut back by 0 bases and J by 9 bases. Germline CDR1 and CDR2: SQVTM and ANQGSEA. This CDR3 contains 15 residues. CDR3 nucleotides: TGCAGCGTTGAAGAAGCCAGGGGGCGCGTTTCACCCCTCCACTTT. Its translation is CSVEEARGRVSPLHF.